Following are 28 T cell receptor beta chains from one sample sequenced in a study of shared clonotypes between healthy human individuals. Sequencing used immunoSEQ multiplex PCR; TCRdb keeps in-frame clones, though not all of them. The sample consists of approximately 2,000,000 clones, about nine tenths of them appearing once. Sequenced material: naive CD4+ T cells from PBMCs. Subset denoted: CD45RA+ positively selected. Receptors were obtained from a man younger than 30 in good health. Some clones in this sample may be carry-over from other donors' samples.

The CDR3 region has the DNA TGTGCCAGCAGTTCCCGACCGGGACTAGCGGGCTCTGATACGCAGTATTTT. Translation gives CASSSRPGLAGSDTQYF. The gene calls are TRBV28 and TRBJ2-3, with TRBD2 identical over 12 bases. The CDR3 length is 17 residues. Germline CDR1 reads MDHEN; CDR2 reads SYDVKM. The J segment lost 6 bases and the V segment lost 4 bases, leaving 11 bases of the junction unmatched.

The count of this clone is one. The gene calls are TRBV5-1 and TRBJ2-3, with 8 bases identical to TRBD2. The J segment lost 0 bases and the V segment lost 2 bases, leaving 8 bases of the junction unmatched. This CDR3 comprises 17 residues. Germline V CDR1 and CDR2: SGHRS, YFSETQ. CDR3 bases: TGCGCCAGCAGCTTCTACAGTGTAGCGGGGAGCACAGATACGCAGTATTTT. Residues: CASSFYSVAGSTDTQYF. The variable domain in full, completed from reference TRBV5-1 and TRBJ2-3, reads KAGVTQTPRYLIKTRGQQVTLSCSPISGHRSVSWYQQTPGQGLQFLFEYFSETQRNKGNFPGRFSGRQFSNSRSEMNVSTLELGDSALYLCASSFYSVAGSTDTQYFGPGTRLTVL.

Of note for this clone: The sample holds other DNA sequences that translate to the same CDR3. The CDR3 DNA sequence: TGTGCCAGCAGTCCCCTTGGCTCCTACAATGAGCAGTTCTTC. It encodes CASSPLGSYNEQFF. The rearrangement uses TRBV28 and TRBJ2-1, with D unresolved. The CDR3 covers 14 residues. CDR1 MDHEN and CDR2 SYDVKM come from the germline V gene. V lost 5 bases and J lost 0, with 8 bases in between.

The V gene is TRBV25-1, the J gene TRBJ2-1; D is possibly TRBD2 (6 bases). This CDR3 has 12 amino acids. Trimming removed 7 bases from V and 5 bases from J, with 9 bases in between. CDR1 and CDR2 from the germline V gene are MGHDK and SYGVNS. CDR3 in DNA: TGTGCCAGCACCCGCGGGAACAATGAGCAGTTCTTC. Translation gives CASTRGNNEQFF.

V is TRBV6-5 and J is TRBJ1-1; tentative D call: TRBD1 (6 bases). This CDR3 is 13 amino acids long. Trimming cost V 7 bases and J 9 bases, with 18 bases left between them. Germline-derived CDR1 and CDR2 are MNHEY and SVGAGI. The CDR3 DNA sequence: TGTGCCAGCATCGACCCCTACAGGGTTCAAGCTTTCTTT. It codes for CASIDPYRVQAFF.

V is TRBV7-2 and J is TRBJ1-4, with a tentative D call TRBD1 (5 bases). V gave up 4 bases and J gave up 8 bases, with 14 bases separating them. The CDR3 runs 14 residues. The V gene's germline CDR1 is SGHTA and CDR2 FQGNSA. The CDR3 DNA reads as TGTGCCAGCAGCTCCGCGGGGGGAAGAGAAAAACTGTTTTTT. Translated: CASSSAGGREKLFF.

The genes are TRBV28 and TRBJ2-3, with a tentative D call TRBD2 (6 bases). The V gene lost 8 bases and the J gene lost 6 bases, with 21 bases spanning the gap. The CDR3 is 15 amino acids. The germline CDR1 and CDR2 sequences are MDHEN and SYDVKM. The CDR3 sequence: CASQIGTSSWDTQYF. As DNA, the CDR3 is TGTGCCAGCCAAATCGGGACTTCCTCTTGGGATACGCAGTATTTT.

The V gene is TRBV15, the J gene TRBJ2-5, with TRBD2 matching 11 bases. The CDR3 spans 15 residues. From germline, CDR1 is LNHNV and CDR2 YYDKDF (reference sequence). Trimming at V came to 5 bases and at J to 7 bases, leaving 9 bases not matched to a gene. The CDR3 DNA sequence: TGTGCCACCAGCGAAATAGCGGGAGGGTCCGGGACCCAGTACTTC. Amino acid sequence: CATSEIAGGSGTQYF.

The CDR3 region has the DNA TGCGCCAGCAGCGAGGGACACAGGGGGCCCGAGGGAGATACGCAGTATTTT. Translated: CASSEGHRGPEGDTQYF. This chain uses TRBV10-1 with TRBJ2-3, with 9 bases matching TRBD1. With 6 bases clipped from V and 5 bases from J, the junction kept 15 bases outside the gene matches. This CDR3 is 17 amino acids long. CDR1 and CDR2 from the germline V gene are WNHNN and SYGVQD (reference sequence).

This clone came up once. V gene TRBV6-5 combines with J gene TRBJ1-2, with 12 positions matching TRBD1. Trimming at V came to 6 bases and at J to 4 bases, leaving 6 bases not matched to a gene. Germline loops: CDR1 MNHEY, CDR2 SVGAGI. CDR3 size: 15 residues. CDR3 nucleotides: TGTGCCAGCAGCCAAGGGACAGGGGGCCTCTATGGCTACACCTTC. This codes for CASSQGTGGLYGYTF.

This clone was seen only once. This rearrangement joins TRBV28 to TRBJ1-5; 8 bases line up with TRBD1. From germline, CDR1 is MDHEN and CDR2 SYDVKM. The ends lost 4 bases at V and 5 bases at J; junction bases unmatched: 7. This CDR3 contains 15 residues. The CDR3 region is CASSSGQGGYQPQHF. The CDR3 DNA reads as TGTGCCAGCAGTTCCGGACAGGGTGGGTATCAGCCCCAGCATTTT. The variable domain in full, with the rest retrieved from reference TRBV28 and TRBJ1-5, is DVKVTQSSRYLVKRTGEKVFLECVQDMDHENMFWYRQDPGLGLRLIYFSYDVKMKEKGDIPEGYSVSREKKERFSLILESASTNQTSMYLCASSSGQGGYQPQHFGDGTRLSIL.

The chain links TRBV5-5 to TRBJ2-3; 10 bases fit TRBD2. Germline V gene lookup returns CDR1 SGHKS and CDR2 YYEKEE (reference sequence). V trimming: 3 bases; J trimming: 0 bases; junction bases outside the gene matches: 13. The CDR3 covers 19 residues. The CDR3 loop is CASSSPPPSGSYSTDTQYF. CDR3 DNA: TGTGCCAGCAGCTCCCCGCCGCCTAGCGGGAGCTATAGCACAGATACGCAGTATTTT.

The rearrangement uses TRBV5-1 and TRBJ2-5; TRBD1 might be the D (7 bases). The germline V gene has CDR1 SGHRS and CDR2 YFSETQ. V was clipped by 3 bases and J by 1 base, with 16 bases between them. This CDR3 has 16 amino acids. The CDR3 DNA follows: TGCGCCAGCAGCTCCCTGTCAGGGGGGCCCCAAGAGACCCAGTACTTC. Residues: CASSSLSGGPQETQYF.

The V and J genes are TRBV18 and TRBJ1-2; unclear D gene. The germline V and J ends were trimmed by 1 base and 4 bases, with 19 bases remaining between them. Germline assignment: CDR1 KGHSH and CDR2 LQKENI. The CDR3 is 17 amino acids. DNA for the CDR3: TGTGCCAGCTCACCACTGGGTCTCAAAAACCCCACCTATGGCTACACCTTC. Translation: CASSPLGLKNPTYGYTF.

In regard to this clone: The same CDR3 is also encoded by other DNA sequences in this sample. This chain joins TRBV5-4 and TRBJ2-5; D possibly matches TRBD1 or TRBD2 (6 bases each). CDR1 and CDR2 from the germline V gene are SGHNT and YYREEE (reference sequence). CDR3 length equals 13 residues. V was pared by 1 base and J by 5 bases, with 9 bases between. The chain's CDR3 is CASSLRGEETQYF. CDR3 sequence (DNA): TGTGCCAGCAGCTTGAGGGGGGAGGAGACCCAGTACTTC. The full variable domain, its missing parts supplied by reference TRBV5-4 and TRBJ2-5, is ETGVTQSPTHLIKTRGQQVTLRCSSQSGHNTVSWYQQALGQGPQFIFQYYREEENGRGNFPPRFSGLQFPNYSSELNVNALELDDSALYLCASSLRGEETQYFGPGTRLLVL.

Comment on this clone: The same CDR3 also results from other DNA sequences found in this sample. The CDR3 is CASSLALAGGLEQYF. DNA for the CDR3: TGTGCCAGCAGCTTAGCGCTAGCGGGAGGCCTCGAGCAGTACTTC. The chain is built from TRBV7-2 and TRBJ2-7; TRBD2 matches at 11 bases. This CDR3 is 15 amino acids long. CDR1 SGHTA and CDR2 FQGNSA come from the germline V gene. The J segment lost 6 bases and the V segment lost 0 bases, leaving 4 bases of the junction unmatched.

This rearrangement joins TRBV28 to TRBJ2-1, with unresolved D. CDR3 length: 14 amino acids. Germline V gene lookup returns CDR1 MDHEN and CDR2 SYDVKM. V dropped 3 bases and J dropped 11 bases, with 17 bases sitting between them. This CDR3 is CASSLETHYAKQFF. CDR3 in DNA: TGTGCCAGCAGTTTGGAGACTCACTACGCGAAGCAGTTCTTC.

This chain links TRBV6-1 with TRBJ2-5; TRBD1 or TRBD2 may be the D gene (6 bases each). Trimming cost V 4 bases and J 4 bases, with 19 bases left between them. Germline V gene data show CDR1 as MNHNS and CDR2 as SASEGT. CDR3 length: 16 residues. The CDR3 region is CASSATTRGGRETQYF. In nucleotides, the CDR3 is TGTGCCAGCAGTGCCACCACCCGAGGGGGGCGAGAGACCCAGTACTTC.

The chain has TRBV6-1 and TRBJ2-1; a possible D gene is TRBD2 (5 bases). Germline V CDR1 and CDR2: MNHNS, SASEGT. The CDR3 has 12 amino acids. V lost 2 bases to trimming and J lost 9 bases, with 8 bases between them. CDR3 sequence: CASSETSGEQFF. CDR3 nucleotides: TGTGCCAGCAGTGAAACTAGTGGTGAGCAGTTCTTC.

This chain joins TRBV11-2 and TRBJ1-2, with unresolved D. The length of the CDR3 is 12 residues. V gave up 5 bases and J gave up 8 bases, with 12 bases separating them. Germline loops: CDR1 SGHAT, CDR2 FQNNGV. The CDR3 loop reads CASSERLMGYTF. The DNA of the CDR3 is TGTGCCAGCAGCGAGCGTCTGATGGGCTACACCTTC.

This rearrangement joins TRBV29-1 to TRBJ1-1; no clear D gene. The length of the CDR3 is 14 residues. Trimming cost V 4 bases and J 3 bases, with 15 bases left between them. Per the germline V gene, CDR1 is SQVTM and CDR2 is ANQGSEA. The CDR3 sequence: CSVVVRRWDTEAFF. CDR3 bases: TGCAGCGTTGTCGTGAGGCGCTGGGACACTGAAGCTTTCTTT.

The chain joins TRBV5-1 to TRBJ2-2; 8 bases are a match to TRBD2. The ends lost 5 bases at V and 3 bases at J; junction bases unmatched: 6. From germline, CDR1 is SGHRS and CDR2 YFSETQ. The CDR3 sequence is 15 residues long. The CDR3 sequence is CASSSGRDYTGELFF. The DNA of the CDR3 is TGCGCCAGCAGTTCCGGGAGGGATTACACCGGGGAGCTGTTTTTT.

The chain joins TRBV2 to TRBJ1-4; D gene unclear. The V end lost 3 bases, the J end lost 4 bases, and 15 bases lay between the germline ends. The CDR3 consists of 16 residues. Germline V CDR1 and CDR2: SNHLY, FYNNEI. As DNA, the CDR3 is TGTGCCAGCAGTGAGGAGAGGCTAAGGCTTAATGAAAAACTGTTTTTT. Residues: CASSEERLRLNEKLFF.

The chain combines TRBV28 with TRBJ2-2, with 16 nucleotides matching TRBD2. Germline V CDR1 and CDR2: MDHEN, SYDVKM. With V trimmed by 6 bases and J by 5 bases, 12 bases remained unmatched. CDR3 length: 19 residues. The CDR3 sequence: CASSSRPGLAGGKTGELFF. The CDR3 nucleotides are TGTGCCAGCAGCTCCAGACCGGGACTAGCGGGAGGGAAGACCGGGGAGCTGTTTTTT.

The chain couples TRBV25-1 to TRBJ2-7, with a possible D match to TRBD2 (6 bases). V was cut by 3 bases and J by 2 bases, with 14 bases left in between. Germline values: CDR1 MGHDK, CDR2 SYGVNS. This CDR3 is 15 amino acids long. CDR3: CASSDRRGLTYEQYF. The CDR3 region has the DNA TGTGCCAGCAGTGATAGGCGGGGCTTGACCTACGAGCAGTACTTC.

The CDR3 loop is CASTPQGAETQYF. The CDR3 DNA sequence: TGTGCCAGTACCCCACAGGGTGCGGAGACCCAGTACTTC. The chain carries TRBV19 and TRBJ2-5; TRBD1 might be the D (6 bases). Trimming took 7 bases from V and 5 from J, leaving 14 bases between them. The germline gives CDR1 LNHDA, CDR2 SQIVND (reference sequence). The CDR3 runs to 13 residues.

The genes are TRBV5-1 and TRBJ2-4, with D possibly being TRBD2 (6 bases). The CDR3 is made up of 12 amino acids. Deletions cut 3 bases from V and 9 bases from J, with 10 bases between. The V gene's germline CDR1 is SGHRS and CDR2 YFSETQ. The CDR3: CASSSGGSIQYF. The CDR3 coding sequence is TGCGCCAGCAGCTCTGGGGGGTCCATTCAGTACTTC.

This clone was picked up one time. V usage is TRBV6-1 and J usage is TRBJ2-1; TRBD2 aligns across 7 bases. V trimming: 5 bases; J trimming: 11 bases; junction bases outside the gene matches: 6. Germline CDR1 MNHNS, CDR2 SASEGT. This CDR3 contains 12 residues. The CDR3 sequence: CASSWDYGKQFF. The CDR3 DNA sequence: TGTGCCAGCAGTTGGGACTACGGGAAGCAGTTCTTC.